The rows below give T cell receptor beta chains drawn from one sample of a study of beta chain features in type 1 diabetes. Sequencing was performed with immunoSEQ multiplex PCR; in TCRdb, only in-frame clones are kept and a portion is missing. Of 45,000 to 65,000 clones in the sample, under 60% were seen once. Sequencing was done on a sample of Tregs from blood. These receptors all stem from a woman aged 40 to 49 with type 1 diabetes. Each CDR3 is given with its conserved first and last residue. Fields, in order: V gene, clone size, D gene, J gene, CDR3 protein, CDR3 DNA. D genes are given only for firm matches. The size field is filled for only some rows; it gives once, few, many or a size class.

V gene: TRBV2
clone size: -
D gene: TRBD1
J gene: TRBJ1-2
CDR3 protein: CASSEAGRQGGYGYTF
CDR3 DNA: TGTGCCAGCAGTGAAGCGGGGAGACAGGGTGGCTATGGCTACACCTTC

V gene: TRBV9
clone size: -
D gene: TRBD2
J gene: TRBJ2-5
CDR3 protein: CASSGLAGETQYF
CDR3 DNA: TGTGCCAGCAGCGGACTAGCGGGGGAGACCCAGTACTTC

V gene: TRBV5-4
clone size: few
D gene: -
J gene: TRBJ1-1
CDR3 protein: CASSFPGNTEAFF
CDR3 DNA: TGTGCCAGCAGCTTTCCGGGAAACACTGAAGCTTTCTTT

V gene: TRBV6-5
clone size: -
D gene: -
J gene: TRBJ1-3
CDR3 protein: CASSYSSAVAGNTIYF
CDR3 DNA: TGTGCCAGCAGTTACTCGTCCGCAGTCGCTGGAAACACCATATATTTT

V gene: TRBV7-8
clone size: -
D gene: -
J gene: TRBJ1-5
CDR3 protein: CASSPGPAGLYQPQHF
CDR3 DNA: TGTGCCAGCAGCCCCGGCCCGGCAGGGTTGTATCAGCCCCAGCATTTT

V gene: TRBV6-5
clone size: -
D gene: TRBD2
J gene: TRBJ2-7
CDR3 protein: CASSPGTSGRYEQYF
CDR3 DNA: TGTGCCAGCAGCCCCGGGACTAGCGGGAGATACGAGCAGTACTTC

V gene: TRBV2
clone size: -
D gene: TRBD1
J gene: TRBJ2-3
CDR3 protein: CASSKQGLGDTQYF
CDR3 DNA: TGTGCCAGCAGCAAACAGGGGCTCGGGGATACGCAGTATTTT

V gene: TRBV4-1
clone size: -
D gene: -
J gene: TRBJ1-3
CDR3 protein: CASSLGALSGNTIYF
CDR3 DNA: TGCGCCAGCAGCTTGGGGGCCCTCTCTGGAAACACCATATATTTT

V gene: TRBV7-9
clone size: -
D gene: TRBD1
J gene: TRBJ2-3
CDR3 protein: CASSLGQIRTDTQYF
CDR3 DNA: TGTGCCAGCAGCCTGGGACAGATCCGCACAGATACGCAGTATTTT

V gene: TRBV5-4
clone size: -
D gene: -
J gene: TRBJ1-2
CDR3 protein: CASRLWGHGYTF
CDR3 DNA: TGTGCCAGCCGCCTCTGGGGGCACGGCTACACCTTC

V gene: TRBV6-6
clone size: few
D gene: -
J gene: TRBJ1-2
CDR3 protein: CASSYRGYGYTF
CDR3 DNA: TGTGCCAGCAGTTATCGGGGCTATGGCTACACCTTC

V gene: TRBV10-3
clone size: few
D gene: -
J gene: TRBJ1-2
CDR3 protein: CASSVKGNGYTF
CDR3 DNA: TGTGCCAGCAGTGTAAAGGGGAATGGCTACACCTTC

V gene: TRBV27
clone size: -
D gene: TRBD1
J gene: TRBJ1-2
CDR3 protein: CASSKGGTGGVYGYTF
CDR3 DNA: TGTGCCAGCTCAAAAGGGGGAACAGGGGGCGTCTATGGCTACACCTTC

V gene: TRBV5-6
clone size: many
D gene: -
J gene: TRBJ2-1
CDR3 protein: CASLNWGPSSYNEQFF
CDR3 DNA: TGTGCCAGTCTAAACTGGGGCCCTAGCTCCTACAATGAGCAGTTCTTC

V gene: TRBV4-3
clone size: -
D gene: -
J gene: TRBJ2-7
CDR3 protein: CASSRGQGGYYEQYF
CDR3 DNA: TGCGCCAGCAGCCGCGGACAGGGAGGGTACTACGAGCAGTACTTC

V gene: TRBV7-8
clone size: -
D gene: TRBD1
J gene: TRBJ2-1
CDR3 protein: CASSEDRGEQFF
CDR3 DNA: TGTGCCAGCAGCGAGGACAGGGGCGAGCAGTTCTTC

V gene: TRBV6-1
clone size: few
D gene: -
J gene: TRBJ2-1
CDR3 protein: CASSVLVGEQFF
CDR3 DNA: TGTGCCAGCAGTGTCCTAGTCGGTGAGCAGTTCTTC

V gene: TRBV4-1
clone size: -
D gene: TRBD2
J gene: TRBJ2-7
CDR3 protein: CASSQESLPGLASYEQYF
CDR3 DNA: TGCGCCAGCAGCCAAGAGTCCCTCCCGGGACTAGCGTCTTACGAGCAGTACTTC

V gene: TRBV29-1
clone size: -
D gene: -
J gene: TRBJ1-5
CDR3 protein: CSVEGQGNQPQHF
CDR3 DNA: TGCAGCGTTGAAGGACAAGGCAATCAGCCCCAGCATTTT

V gene: TRBV7-2
clone size: few
D gene: TRBD1
J gene: TRBJ2-7
CDR3 protein: CASSLGTGQFYEQYF
CDR3 DNA: TGTGCCAGCAGCTTAGGGACAGGACAATTCTACGAGCAGTACTTC

V gene: TRBV5-4
clone size: -
D gene: TRBD2
J gene: TRBJ2-5
CDR3 protein: CASSLGFGGTQETQYF
CDR3 DNA: TGTGCCAGCAGCTTAGGATTCGGGGGGACCCAAGAGACCCAGTACTTC

V gene: TRBV7-9
clone size: few
D gene: -
J gene: TRBJ1-3
CDR3 protein: CASSFSIGGVGSGNTIYF
CDR3 DNA: TGTGCCAGCAGCTTTTCCATCGGCGGGGTGGGATCTGGAAACACCATATATTTT

V gene: TRBV4-3
clone size: -
D gene: -
J gene: TRBJ2-5
CDR3 protein: CASSQVLRSQETQYF
CDR3 DNA: TGCGCCAGCAGCCAAGTCCTTAGGAGCCAAGAGACCCAGTACTTC

V gene: TRBV2
clone size: -
D gene: TRBD2
J gene: TRBJ2-2
CDR3 protein: CASRAGLAKTGELFF
CDR3 DNA: TGTGCCAGCAGGGCGGGACTAGCGAAAACCGGGGAGCTGTTTTTT

V gene: TRBV28
clone size: -
D gene: TRBD1
J gene: TRBJ1-2
CDR3 protein: CASSLGQARGLDGYTF
CDR3 DNA: TGTGCCAGCAGTCTCGGACAGGCCCGTGGCCTTGATGGCTACACCTTC

V gene: TRBV20-1
clone size: few
D gene: TRBD2
J gene: TRBJ2-7
CDR3 protein: CSARGIYEQYF
CDR3 DNA: TGCAGTGCGCGGGGGATTTACGAGCAGTACTTC

V gene: TRBV5-6
clone size: -
D gene: -
J gene: TRBJ1-5
CDR3 protein: CASSRGLSNQPQHF
CDR3 DNA: TGTGCCAGCAGCAGGGGTTTGAGCAATCAGCCCCAGCATTTT

V gene: TRBV4-2
clone size: few
D gene: TRBD2
J gene: TRBJ2-1
CDR3 protein: CASSQGLAGMIGSYNEQFF
CDR3 DNA: TGTGCCAGCAGCCAGGGGCTAGCGGGCATGATAGGGTCCTACAATGAGCAGTTCTTC

V gene: TRBV5-4
clone size: -
D gene: -
J gene: TRBJ1-2
CDR3 protein: CASSRPEAANYGYTF
CDR3 DNA: TGTGCCAGCAGCCGGCCGGAGGCAGCTAACTATGGCTACACCTTC

V gene: TRBV18
clone size: once
D gene: -
J gene: TRBJ1-1
CDR3 protein: CASSRQAMNTEAFF
CDR3 DNA: TGTGCCAGCTCCCGACAGGCCATGAACACTGAAGCTTTCTTT

V gene: TRBV7-2
clone size: -
D gene: TRBD2
J gene: TRBJ2-7
CDR3 protein: CASSLGEGKQYF
CDR3 DNA: TGTGCCAGCAGCTTAGGGGAGGGAAAGCAGTACTTC

V gene: TRBV27
clone size: -
D gene: TRBD1
J gene: TRBJ1-5
CDR3 protein: CASSPWTGKGASNQPQHF
CDR3 DNA: TGTGCCAGCAGCCCCTGGACAGGGAAGGGGGCTAGCAATCAGCCCCAGCATTTT

V gene: TRBV7-2
clone size: few
D gene: TRBD1
J gene: TRBJ1-1
CDR3 protein: CASSLGQGREAFF
CDR3 DNA: TGTGCCAGCAGCTTAGGACAGGGCAGAGAAGCTTTCTTT

V gene: TRBV18
clone size: -
D gene: -
J gene: TRBJ2-1
CDR3 protein: CASSRAQSQEQFF
CDR3 DNA: TGTGCCAGCTCGAGGGCTCAAAGTCAGGAGCAGTTCTTC

V gene: TRBV6-1
clone size: few
D gene: -
J gene: TRBJ1-1
CDR3 protein: CASSGQLNTEAFF
CDR3 DNA: TGTGCCAGCAGTGGACAGCTGAACACTGAAGCTTTCTTT

V gene: TRBV29-1
clone size: -
D gene: TRBD1
J gene: TRBJ2-1
CDR3 protein: CSVVDRGSYNEQFF
CDR3 DNA: TGCAGCGTTGTCGACAGGGGGTCCTACAATGAGCAGTTCTTC

V gene: TRBV18
clone size: -
D gene: -
J gene: TRBJ1-2
CDR3 protein: CASSPLDSSPYGYTF
CDR3 DNA: TGTGCCAGCTCACCTCTCGACAGTTCCCCGTATGGCTACACCTTC

V gene: TRBV6-5
clone size: -
D gene: -
J gene: TRBJ2-1
CDR3 protein: CASKTDRNEQFF
CDR3 DNA: TGTGCCAGCAAGACTGATCGCAATGAGCAGTTCTTC

V gene: TRBV2
clone size: -
D gene: -
J gene: TRBJ1-1
CDR3 protein: CASRDSAAMTEAFF
CDR3 DNA: TGTGCCAGCAGGGACAGCGCAGCGATGACTGAAGCTTTCTTT

V gene: TRBV9
clone size: -
D gene: -
J gene: TRBJ1-2
CDR3 protein: CASSPMGSSNYGYTF
CDR3 DNA: TGTGCCAGCAGCCCCATGGGGAGCTCTAACTATGGCTACACCTTC

V gene: TRBV6-1
clone size: few
D gene: -
J gene: TRBJ1-1
CDR3 protein: CASSGQLGAHTEAFF
CDR3 DNA: TGTGCCAGCAGTGGCCAATTGGGGGCACACACTGAAGCTTTCTTT

V gene: TRBV18
clone size: -
D gene: TRBD1
J gene: TRBJ2-7
CDR3 protein: CASSPGQGRGSIEQYF
CDR3 DNA: TGTGCCAGCTCACCTGGACAGGGGCGAGGATCTATCGAGCAGTACTTC

V gene: TRBV7-2
clone size: -
D gene: TRBD2
J gene: TRBJ2-7
CDR3 protein: CASSLAGGPTYEQYF
CDR3 DNA: TGTGCCAGCAGCTTAGCGGGAGGGCCCACCTACGAGCAGTACTTC

V gene: TRBV5-1
clone size: -
D gene: -
J gene: TRBJ1-1
CDR3 protein: CASSLVGEVAFF
CDR3 DNA: TGCGCCAGCAGCTTGGTGGGGGAGGTGGCTTTCTTT

V gene: TRBV7-9
clone size: -
D gene: -
J gene: TRBJ1-1
CDR3 protein: CASSLGPGGGTEAFF
CDR3 DNA: TGTGCCAGCAGCTTAGGCCCGGGCGGAGGCACTGAAGCTTTCTTT

V gene: TRBV6-6
clone size: few
D gene: TRBD1
J gene: TRBJ2-7
CDR3 protein: CASSQTGGPYEQYF
CDR3 DNA: TGTGCCAGCAGTCAGACAGGGGGCCCCTACGAGCAGTACTTC

V gene: TRBV5-4
clone size: -
D gene: TRBD2
J gene: TRBJ2-1
CDR3 protein: CASSLDGRSYNEQFF
CDR3 DNA: TGTGCCAGCAGCTTGGACGGGAGGTCCTACAATGAGCAGTTCTTC

V gene: TRBV10-3
clone size: few
D gene: -
J gene: TRBJ1-1
CDR3 protein: CAIGRELGTEAFF
CDR3 DNA: TGTGCCATCGGGAGGGAGCTCGGCACTGAAGCTTTCTTT

V gene: TRBV7-9
clone size: -
D gene: -
J gene: TRBJ2-1
CDR3 protein: CASSLLTRRTNNEQFF
CDR3 DNA: TGTGCCAGCAGCTTATTGACCCGTCGGACAAACAATGAGCAGTTCTTC

V gene: TRBV6-5
clone size: few
D gene: -
J gene: TRBJ2-6
CDR3 protein: CASSYGGAGANVLTF
CDR3 DNA: TGTGCCAGCAGTTACGGCGGGGCTGGGGCCAACGTCCTGACTTTC

V gene: TRBV10-3
clone size: -
D gene: -
J gene: TRBJ1-5
CDR3 protein: CAISVQGVGQPQHF
CDR3 DNA: TGTGCCATCAGTGTACAAGGGGTCGGCCAGCCCCAGCATTTT

V gene: TRBV19
clone size: few
D gene: -
J gene: TRBJ2-3
CDR3 protein: CASTAEPSTDTQYF
CDR3 DNA: TGTGCCAGTACAGCGGAGCCCAGCACAGATACGCAGTATTTT